The 8 T cell receptor beta chains below come from one sample, sequenced in a study of post-analysis software for immune sequencing data. Findings of the study overall: Controls had lower frequencies than patients of 4 or 5 TRBV segments, which included TRBV5-6, TRBV5-1 and TRBV20-1.

Carried by the TCR beta cDNA libraries were unique molecular identifiers. TCRdb fed the PCR reads into MiXCR, producing one record per CDR3 protein. This sample has hundreds of thousands of distinct CDR3 sequences, with less than 35% found just once. Their antigens are not known. The sample taken for sequencing was blood. These TCRs come from a girl aged 5-17 years with multiple sclerosis.

In its sample, this clonotype was seen a few times. J is TRBJ2-2 and V is TRBV28; either TRBD1 or TRBD2 may supply D (5 bases each). Trimming shortened V by 5 bases and J by 1 base, and 14 bases separated the two germline ends. Germline CDR1 and CDR2: MDHEN and SYDVKM. CDR3 length: 16 residues. CDR3 in DNA: TGTGCCAGCAGTGGGGCCGCGGGCCTGAACACCGGGGAGCTGTTTTTT. This translates into CASSGAAGLNTGELFF.

The table lists this clonotype with a count of one. The chain employs TRBV7-2 and TRBJ2-2; 7 bases line up with TRBD1. With V trimmed by 2 bases and J by 3 bases, 6 bases remained unmatched. The CDR3 consists of 16 residues. The germline V gene has CDR1 SGHTA and CDR2 FQGNSA. CDR3 sequence (DNA): TGTGCCAGCAGCTTAATATGGACAGGCGACACCGGGGAGCTGTTTTTT. It translates to CASSLIWTGDTGELFF.

The J gene is TRBJ2-1, the V gene TRBV2; 9 bases are shared with TRBD2. CDR1 SNHLY and CDR2 FYNNEI come from the germline V gene. V lost 3 bases to trimming and J lost 0 bases; unmatched junction nucleotides: 3. The CDR3 is 16 amino acids. This chain's CDR3 is CASSEAGGSSYNEQFF. The CDR3 nucleotides read TGTGCCAGCAGTGAGGCGGGGGGGAGCTCCTACAATGAGCAGTTCTTC.

This chain links TRBV20-1 with TRBJ2-5; D possibly uses TRBD1 or TRBD2 (5 bases each). CDR1 is DFQATT, CDR2 SNEGSKA, per germline (reference sequence). This CDR3 has 15 residues. V lost 3 bases, J lost 5 bases, and 19 bases lay in between. The CDR3 coding sequence is TGCAGTGCTAGGAGACGGGGCCTAGAATCGGAGACCCAGTACTTC. Translation gives CSARRRGLESETQYF.

On this clonotype itself: This may be a read error, as it is one base from a much larger clone. The chain recombines TRBV29-1 with TRBJ2-5; D gene unclear. Trimming removed 5 bases at V and 2 bases at J, with 6 bases between. The CDR3 length is 11 residues. CDR1 and CDR2 from the germline V gene are SQVTM and ANQGSEA. As DNA, the CDR3 is TGCAGCGTTACCGAACAAGAGACCCAGTACTTC. Encoded protein: CSVTEQETQYF. Based on the CDR3 plus reference TRBV29-1 and TRBJ2-5, the full variable domain is SAVISQKPSRDICQRGTSLTIQCQVDSQVTMMFWYRQQPGQSLTLIATANQGSEATYESGFVIDKFPISRPNLTFSTLTVSNMSPEDSSIYLCSVTEQETQYFGPGTRLLVL.

This sequence joins TRBV5-1 and TRBJ2-2; D not certain. Trimming took 5 bases from V and 4 from J, leaving 9 bases between them. The CDR3 consists of 13 residues. Germline-derived CDR1 and CDR2 are SGHRS and YFSETQ. In nucleotides, the CDR3 is TGCGCCAGCAGGGTCGCGGCCACCGGGGAGCTGTTTTTT. It codes for CASRVAATGELFF.

This clonotype was observed a few times. This chain links TRBV6-5 with TRBJ2-5; possible D gene TRBD1, 5 bases. The DNA end favors TRBJ2-7, so the J call may be wrong. The V gene's germline CDR1 is MNHEY and CDR2 SVGAGI. The CDR3 length is 15 residues. The CDR3 loop reads CASSLSPRQLYEQYF. In nucleotides, the CDR3 is TGTGCCAGCAGCCTCTCCCCACGACAGCTCTACGAGCAGTACTTC.

The V call is TRBV5-6, the J call TRBJ2-1, with TRBD2 matching 8 bases. The CDR3 is 15 residues long. Germline values: CDR1 SGHDT, CDR2 YYEEEE. The ends lost 0 bases at V and 6 bases at J; junction bases unmatched: 5. The CDR3, as DNA: TGTGCCAGCAGCTTGGAGCCGGGAGGGCCCAATGAGCAGTTCTTC. Residues: CASSLEPGGPNEQFF.